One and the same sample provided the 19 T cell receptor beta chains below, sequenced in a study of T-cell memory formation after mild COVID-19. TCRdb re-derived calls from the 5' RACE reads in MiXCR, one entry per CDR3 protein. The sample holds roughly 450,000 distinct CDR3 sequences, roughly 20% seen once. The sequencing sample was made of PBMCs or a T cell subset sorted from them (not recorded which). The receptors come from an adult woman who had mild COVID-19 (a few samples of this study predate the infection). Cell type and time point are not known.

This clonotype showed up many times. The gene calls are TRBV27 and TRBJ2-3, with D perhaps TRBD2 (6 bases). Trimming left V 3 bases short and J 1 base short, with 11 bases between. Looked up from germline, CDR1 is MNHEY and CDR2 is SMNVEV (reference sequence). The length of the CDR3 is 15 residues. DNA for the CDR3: TGTGCCAGCAGTTTCAAGACGGGGGGCACAGATACGCAGTATTTT. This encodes CASSFKTGGTDTQYF.

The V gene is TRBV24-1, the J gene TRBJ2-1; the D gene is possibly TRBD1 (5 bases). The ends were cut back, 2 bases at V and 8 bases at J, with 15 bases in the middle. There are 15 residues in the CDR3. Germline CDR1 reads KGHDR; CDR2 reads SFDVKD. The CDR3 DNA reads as TGTGCCACCAGTGATTCCAGGGCCTCCGGCCATGAGCAGTTCTTC. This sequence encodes CATSDSRASGHEQFF.

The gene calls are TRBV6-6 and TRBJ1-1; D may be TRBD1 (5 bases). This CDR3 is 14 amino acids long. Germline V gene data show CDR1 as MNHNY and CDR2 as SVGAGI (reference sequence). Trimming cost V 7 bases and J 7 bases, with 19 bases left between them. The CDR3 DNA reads TGTGCCAGCACCCGAGACAGTGCGCAGAGTGAAGCTTTCTTT. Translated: CASTRDSAQSEAFF.

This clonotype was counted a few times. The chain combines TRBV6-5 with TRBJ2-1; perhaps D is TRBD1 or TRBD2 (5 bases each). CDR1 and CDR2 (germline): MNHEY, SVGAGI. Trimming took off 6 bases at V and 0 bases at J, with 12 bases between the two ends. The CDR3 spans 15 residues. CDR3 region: CASRGVGVSYNEQFF. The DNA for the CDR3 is TGTGCCAGCAGGGGGGTGGGGGTCTCCTACAATGAGCAGTTCTTC.

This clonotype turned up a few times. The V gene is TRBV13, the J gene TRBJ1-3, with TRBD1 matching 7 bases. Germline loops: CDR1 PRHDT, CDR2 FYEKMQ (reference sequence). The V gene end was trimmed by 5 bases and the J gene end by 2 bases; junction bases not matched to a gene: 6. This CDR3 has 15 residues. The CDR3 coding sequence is TGTGCCAGCAGCACCCGACAGGGAGCTGGAAACACCATATATTTT. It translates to CASSTRQGAGNTIYF. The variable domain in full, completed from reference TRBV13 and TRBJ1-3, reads AAGVIQSPRHLIKEKRETATLKCYPIPRHDTVYWYQQGPGQDPQFLISFYEKMQSDKGSIPDRFSAQQFSDYHSELNMSSLELGDSALYFCASSTRQGAGNTIYFGEGSWLTVV.

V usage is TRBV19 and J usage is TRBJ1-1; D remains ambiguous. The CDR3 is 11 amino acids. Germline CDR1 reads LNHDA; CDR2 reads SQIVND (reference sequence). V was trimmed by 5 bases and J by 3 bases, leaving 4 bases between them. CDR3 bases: TGTGCCAGTAGTGTCTACACTGAAGCTTTCTTT. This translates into CASSVYTEAFF.

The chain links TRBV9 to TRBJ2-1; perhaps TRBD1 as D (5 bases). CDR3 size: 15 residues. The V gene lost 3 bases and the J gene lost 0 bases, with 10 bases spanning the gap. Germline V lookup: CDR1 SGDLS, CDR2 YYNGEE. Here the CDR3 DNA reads TGTGCCAGCAGCGGGGGCCAAAGCTCCTACAATGAGCAGTTCTTC. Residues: CASSGGQSSYNEQFF.

The CDR3 DNA reads as TGTGCCAGCAGCTGGGACGGAGCTAACTATGGCTACACCTTC. It codes for CASSWDGANYGYTF. The rearrangement uses TRBV5-6 and TRBJ1-2, with D perhaps matching TRBD1 (5 bases). The CDR3 has 14 residues. Per the germline V gene, CDR1 is SGHDT and CDR2 is YYEEEE. With 3 bases removed from V and 0 bases from J, the gap between germline ends came to 9 bases. Complete variable domain (other parts from reference TRBV5-6 and TRBJ1-2): DAGVTQSPTHLIKTRGQQVTLRCSPKSGHDTVSWYQQALGQGPQFIFQYYEEEERQRGNFPDRFSGHQFPNYSSELNVNALLLGDSALYLCASSWDGANYGYTFGSGTRLTVV.

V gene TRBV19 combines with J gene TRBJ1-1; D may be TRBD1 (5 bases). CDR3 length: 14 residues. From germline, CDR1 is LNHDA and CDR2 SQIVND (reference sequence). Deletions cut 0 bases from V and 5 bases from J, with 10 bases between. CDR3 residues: CASSIEGVWTEAFF. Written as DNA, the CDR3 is TGTGCCAGTAGTATAGAGGGGGTATGGACTGAAGCTTTCTTT.

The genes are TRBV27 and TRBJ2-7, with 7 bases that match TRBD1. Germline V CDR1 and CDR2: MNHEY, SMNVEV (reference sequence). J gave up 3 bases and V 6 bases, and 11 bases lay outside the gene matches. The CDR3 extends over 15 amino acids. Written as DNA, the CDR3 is TGTGCCAGCAGAAAAGGGGGCAGTTTGGGCTACGAGCAGTACTTC. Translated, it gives CASRKGGSLGYEQYF.

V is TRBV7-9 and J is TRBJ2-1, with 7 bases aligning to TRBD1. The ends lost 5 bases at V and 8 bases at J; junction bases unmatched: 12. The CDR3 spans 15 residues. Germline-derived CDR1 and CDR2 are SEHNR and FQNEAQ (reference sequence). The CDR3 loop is CASSVDRARTHEQFF. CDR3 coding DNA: TGTGCCAGCAGCGTAGACAGGGCCCGGACTCATGAGCAGTTCTTC.

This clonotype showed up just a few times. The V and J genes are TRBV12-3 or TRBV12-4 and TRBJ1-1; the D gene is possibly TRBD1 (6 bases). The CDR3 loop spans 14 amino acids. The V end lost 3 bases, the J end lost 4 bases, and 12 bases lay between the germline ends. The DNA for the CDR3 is TGTGCCAGCAGTTTCGCAGGGGTTACCACTGAAGCTTTCTTT. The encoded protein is CASSFAGVTTEAFF.

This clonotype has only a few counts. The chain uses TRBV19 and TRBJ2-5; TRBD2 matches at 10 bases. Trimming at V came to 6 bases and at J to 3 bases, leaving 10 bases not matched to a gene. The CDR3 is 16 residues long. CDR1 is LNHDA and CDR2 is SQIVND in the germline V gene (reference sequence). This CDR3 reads CASSTSSGSVKETQYF. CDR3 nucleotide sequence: TGTGCCAGTAGCACCTCTAGCGGGAGCGTAAAAGAGACCCAGTACTTC.

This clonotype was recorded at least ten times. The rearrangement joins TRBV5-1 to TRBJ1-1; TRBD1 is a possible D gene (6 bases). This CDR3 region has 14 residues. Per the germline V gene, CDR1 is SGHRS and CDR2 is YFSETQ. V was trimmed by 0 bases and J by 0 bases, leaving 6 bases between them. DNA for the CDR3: TGCGCCAGCAGCTTGGGACAGGTGAACACTGAAGCTTTCTTT. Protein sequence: CASSLGQVNTEAFF.

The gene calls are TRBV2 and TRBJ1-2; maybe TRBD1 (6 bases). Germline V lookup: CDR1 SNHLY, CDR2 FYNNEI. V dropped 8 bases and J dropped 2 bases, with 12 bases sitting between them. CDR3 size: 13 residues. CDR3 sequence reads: CASGRDNNYGYTF. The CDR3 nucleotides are TGTGCCAGCGGACGGGACAACAACTATGGCTACACCTTC. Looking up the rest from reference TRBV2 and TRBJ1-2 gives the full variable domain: EPEVTQTPSHQVTQMGQEVILRCVPISNHLYFYWYRQILGQKVEFLVSFYNNEISEKSEIFDDQFSVERPDGSNFTLKIRSTKLEDSAMYFCASGRDNNYGYTFGSGTRLTVV.

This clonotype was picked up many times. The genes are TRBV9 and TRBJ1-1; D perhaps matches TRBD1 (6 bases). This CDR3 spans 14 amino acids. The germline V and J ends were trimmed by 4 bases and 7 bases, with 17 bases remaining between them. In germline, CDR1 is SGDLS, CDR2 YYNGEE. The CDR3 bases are TGTGCCAGCAGCTCCGAAAACAGGGAAGGTGAAGCTTTCTTT. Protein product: CASSSENREGEAFF.

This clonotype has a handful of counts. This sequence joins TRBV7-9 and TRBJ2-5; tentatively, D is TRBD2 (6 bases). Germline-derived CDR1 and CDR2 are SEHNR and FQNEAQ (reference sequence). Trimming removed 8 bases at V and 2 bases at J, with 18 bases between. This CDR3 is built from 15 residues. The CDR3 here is CASFGMGRWQETQYF. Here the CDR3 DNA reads TGTGCCAGCTTCGGAATGGGGAGGTGGCAAGAGACCCAGTACTTC.

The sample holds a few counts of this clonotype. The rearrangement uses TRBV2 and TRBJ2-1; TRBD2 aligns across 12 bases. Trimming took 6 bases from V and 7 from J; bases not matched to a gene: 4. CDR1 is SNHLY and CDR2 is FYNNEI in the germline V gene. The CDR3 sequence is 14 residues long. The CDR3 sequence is CASRITSGGNEQFF. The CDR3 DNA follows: TGTGCCAGCAGGATTACTAGCGGGGGGAATGAGCAGTTCTTC.

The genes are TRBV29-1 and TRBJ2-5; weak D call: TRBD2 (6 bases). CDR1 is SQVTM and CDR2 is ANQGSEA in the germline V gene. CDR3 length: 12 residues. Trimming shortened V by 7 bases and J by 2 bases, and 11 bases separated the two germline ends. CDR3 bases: TGCAGCGGGGGGGTCGGACAAGAGACCCAGTACTTC. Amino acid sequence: CSGGVGQETQYF.